These 17 T cell receptor beta chains share one sample of origin, sequenced in a study of cytomegalovirus exposure and HLA in healthy donors. 60 Vbeta and 13 Jbeta primers were used in PCR. Only in-frame clones appear in the TCRdb table, and some are missing; sequencing was by immunoSEQ multiplex PCR. The sample includes approximately 200,000 clones, about four fifths of them seen just once. Sample: PBMCs. The receptors shown here come from a girl aged 5-17 years in good health and CMV-seropositive.

On this clone itself: The sample has other DNA sequences that encode this CDR3 too. V and J are TRBV4-1 and TRBJ2-3, with D perhaps TRBD2 (6 bases). V shed 0 bases and J shed 4 bases, with 17 bases lying between them. CDR1 and CDR2 from the germline V gene are MGHRA and YSYEKL. This CDR3 is built from 17 residues. The CDR3 loop is CASSQDKAGIGPDTQYF. For the CDR3, the DNA is TGCGCCAGCAGCCAAGATAAGGCGGGGATTGGTCCAGATACGCAGTATTTT.

This clone has a handful of counts. The rearrangement uses TRBV6-6 and TRBJ1-1; 9 bases align to TRBD1. The length of the CDR3 is 15 residues. The V gene's germline CDR1 is MNHNY and CDR2 SVGAGI (reference sequence). V shed 0 bases, J shed 5 bases, and the junction held 4 bases outside the gene matches. The CDR3 DNA follows: TGTGCCAGCAGTTACTCTCGACAGGGGGGGACTGAAGCTTTCTTT. It is translated as CASSYSRQGGTEAFF.

The chain couples TRBV5-6 to TRBJ2-7; 8 bases are a match to TRBD1. Germline trimming cut 2 bases from V and 5 bases from J; bases unmatched to any gene: 3. The CDR3 contains 13 residues. CDR1 is SGHDT, CDR2 YYEEEE, per germline. The DNA for the CDR3 is TGTGCCAGCAGCTTCGGACAGGGCCACGAGCAGTACTTC. It specifies CASSFGQGHEQYF.

The rearrangement joins TRBV18 to TRBJ2-7; possibly TRBD1 for D (8 bases). There are 15 residues in the CDR3. Trimming removed 6 bases at V and 2 bases at J, with 17 bases between. Germline CDR1 KGHSH, CDR2 LQKENI. The CDR3 DNA reads as TGTGCCAGCTCTGGACAGGGAGGGAATACCTACGAGCAGTACTTC. This gives the protein CASSGQGGNTYEQYF.

The chain links TRBV6-1 to TRBJ1-2, with a tentative D call TRBD1 (5 bases). Germline CDR1 and CDR2: MNHNS and SASEGT. This CDR3 has 14 residues. Trimming took 6 bases from V and 5 from J, leaving 16 bases between them. The CDR3 DNA reads TGTGCCAGCAGGGAAAGACAGATTCTATATGGCTACACCTTC. Its protein product is CASRERQILYGYTF.

In this sample, this clone turned up a few times. Written as DNA, the CDR3 is TGTGCCACATCAACAGGGTACAATCAGCCCCAGCATTTT. Its translation: CATSTGYNQPQHF. This chain links TRBV6-1 with TRBJ1-5; maybe TRBD1 (6 bases). Trimming took off 10 bases at V and 3 bases at J, with 13 bases between the two ends. Germline CDR1 MNHNS, CDR2 SASEGT. There are 13 residues in the CDR3.

This clone turned up a few times. This chain uses TRBV10-3 with TRBJ1-6; TRBD1 might be the D (5 bases). The CDR3 totals 15 residues. With 10 bases removed from V and 0 bases from J, the gap between germline ends came to 13 bases. Per the germline V gene, CDR1 is ENHRY and CDR2 is SYGVKD. Here the CDR3 reads CATGNRSSYNSPLHF. CDR3 DNA sequence: TGTGCCACCGGAAACAGGAGCTCCTATAATTCACCCCTCCACTTT.

V usage is TRBV9 and J usage is TRBJ2-3; D gene ambiguous. This CDR3 has 12 amino acids. V lost 3 bases to trimming and J lost 6 bases, with 8 bases between them. From germline, CDR1 is SGDLS and CDR2 YYNGEE. DNA for the CDR3: TGTGCCAGCAGCGCCCTAGTGGATACGCAGTATTTT. It codes for CASSALVDTQYF.

This clone was found a few times. J is TRBJ2-1 and V is TRBV7-9; TRBD1 matches 7 bases. CDR3 length equals 14 residues. From germline, CDR1 is SEHNR and CDR2 FQNEAQ (reference sequence). After removal of 4 bases from V and 4 bases from J, the junction contained 4 bases not matched to a gene. The CDR3 DNA is TGTGCCAGCAGCTCCCGGGACAGATACAATGAGCAGTTCTTC. As protein: CASSSRDRYNEQFF.

The J gene is TRBJ2-5, the V gene TRBV12-5; TRBD1 agrees at 7 bases. Germline trimming cut 1 base from V and 1 base from J; bases unmatched to any gene: 6. CDR1 is LGHNT and CDR2 is FRNRAP in the germline V gene. CDR3 length: 16 amino acids. CDR3 sequence (DNA): TGTGCTAGTGGTTTGGCCGAGGGACAGTCCCAAGAGACCCAGTACTTC. Translated, it gives CASGLAEGQSQETQYF.

Only a few counts were recorded for this clone. This chain connects TRBV6-5 to TRBJ1-2; 8 nucleotides align to TRBD1. The germline CDR1 and CDR2 sequences are MNHEY and SVGAGI. V lost 2 bases to trimming and J lost 4 bases; unmatched junction nucleotides: 6. The CDR3 has 15 amino acids. The CDR3 loop reads CASSYTKTGAYGYTF. CDR3 in DNA: TGTGCCAGCAGTTACACTAAGACAGGGGCCTATGGCTACACCTTC.

This clone was seen once. The chain employs TRBV7-2 and TRBJ1-3; D is undetermined. The CDR3 is 13 amino acids. CDR1 SGHTA and CDR2 FQGNSA come from the germline V gene. Between the trimmed V and J ends, which lost 6 bases and 3 bases, there was a span of 9 bases. CDR3 nucleotide sequence: TGTGCCAGCAGGGGAGGGAATGGAAACACCATATATTTT. Its protein product is CASRGGNGNTIYF.

This chain connects TRBV4-1 to TRBJ1-5; no reliable D call. The CDR3 length is 13 residues. Trimming shortened V by 4 bases and J by 4 bases, and 8 bases separated the two germline ends. Germline values: CDR1 MGHRA, CDR2 YSYEKL. In DNA form, the CDR3 reads TGCGCCAGCAGCCTTGTTGAGAATCAGCCCCAGCATTTT. As protein: CASSLVENQPQHF.

This clone showed up just a few times. The chain has TRBV18 and TRBJ2-5; the D gene is possibly TRBD1 (5 bases). The CDR3 is made up of 15 amino acids. V lost 1 base and J 1 base, leaving 10 bases between the germline ends. Germline-derived CDR1 and CDR2 are KGHSH and LQKENI. The CDR3 DNA reads TGTGCCAGCTCACCACGAACAGGTCTCCAAGAGACCCAGTACTTC. Protein sequence: CASSPRTGLQETQYF.

The chain recombines TRBV15 with TRBJ2-3, with a weak D call TRBD2 (5 bases). With 0 bases removed from V and 2 bases from J, the gap between germline ends came to 12 bases. Per the germline V gene, CDR1 is LNHNV and CDR2 is YYDKDF (reference sequence). The CDR3 runs to 16 residues. In DNA form, the CDR3 reads TGTGCCACCAGCAGAGATCCGGGGTTGCCCACAGATACGCAGTATTTT. This translates into CATSRDPGLPTDTQYF. The variable domain in full, with the rest retrieved from reference TRBV15 and TRBJ2-3, is DAMVIQNPRYQVTQFGKPVTLSCSQTLNHNVMYWYQQKSSQAPKLLFHYYDKDFNNEADTPDNFQSRRPNTSFCFLDIRSPGLGDTAMYLCATSRDPGLPTDTQYFGPGTRLTVL.

The gene calls are TRBV7-8 and TRBJ1-5; maybe TRBD1 (6 bases). V was pared by 7 bases and J by 0 bases, with 13 bases between. The CDR3 loop spans 15 amino acids. Per the germline V gene, CDR1 is SGHVS and CDR2 is FQNEAQ. The CDR3 sequence: CASTADRFSNQPQHF. The CDR3, as DNA: TGTGCCAGCACCGCGGACAGATTTAGCAATCAGCCCCAGCATTTT.

The CDR3 nucleotides are TGTGCCAGCAGTGCACGGGGCTGGGGAGGCATGAACACTGAAGCTTTCTTT. Translated, it gives CASSARGWGGMNTEAFF. This rearrangement joins TRBV6-1 to TRBJ1-1; TRBD1 might be the D (5 bases). Trimming stripped 4 bases from V and 0 bases from J, with 18 bases between. The germline gives CDR1 MNHNS, CDR2 SASEGT. This CDR3 contains 17 residues.